The present TCR beta chain was sequenced within a study of blood T cells in healthy people across ages. Using a J-beta primer mix together with a sample-barcoded 5' primer, a second PCR was run for roughly 6 to 12 cycles. TCRdb ran MiXCR on the 5' RACE reads and lists one entry per CDR3 protein. The sample includes 600,000 or so distinct CDR3 sequences, 20% to 25% seen only once; the top ten take roughly 3.4%. The sample holds a few counts of this clonotype. Its matching antigen is unknown. Whole-study findings and limits: A greater number of naive CD4+ cells and higher diversity distinguished long-lived donors from aged donors.

The clonotype comes from a man in his 70s in good health. Sequencing used blood.

CDR3 nucleotide sequence: TGTGCCAGCAGCCGGCAGGGAGGTTCCTACGAGCAGTACTTC. The encoded protein is CASSRQGGSYEQYF. The rearrangement uses TRBV14 and TRBJ2-5, with D perhaps TRBD2 (6 bases). The last part of the DNA fits TRBJ2-7 better; the J call may be wrong. Germline V gives CDR1 SGHDN, CDR2 FVKESK. The CDR3 spans 14 residues.